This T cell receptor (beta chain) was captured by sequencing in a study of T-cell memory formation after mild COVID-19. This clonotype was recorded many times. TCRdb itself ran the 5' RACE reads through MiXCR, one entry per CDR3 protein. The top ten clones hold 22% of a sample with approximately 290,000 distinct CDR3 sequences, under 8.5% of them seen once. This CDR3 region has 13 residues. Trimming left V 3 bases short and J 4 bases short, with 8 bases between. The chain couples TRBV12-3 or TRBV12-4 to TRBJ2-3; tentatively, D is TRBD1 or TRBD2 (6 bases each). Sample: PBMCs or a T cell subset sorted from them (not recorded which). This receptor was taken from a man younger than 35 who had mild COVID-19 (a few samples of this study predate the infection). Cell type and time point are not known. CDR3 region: CASSLGGADTQYF. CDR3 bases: TGTGCCAGCAGTTTGGGGGGCGCAGATACGCAGTATTTT.